The clone carrying this TCR beta chain was seen only a few times. MiXCR, applied by TCRdb to the reads, yields one record per CDR3 protein. Altogether about 530,000 distinct CDR3 sequences are present, 26% being singletons, with the ten largest covering about 13%. Germline CDR1 reads SGHTA; CDR2 reads FQGTGA. V dropped 6 bases and J dropped 0 bases, with 9 bases sitting between them. The CDR3 is 14 amino acids. This specimen belongs to a study of T cell repertoires in cytomegalovirus infection. Sequenced material: PBMCs. The chain joins TRBV7-3 to TRBJ1-5; D unresolved. This receptor was identified in a human donor in good health (CMV status not recorded). Some clones in this sample may be carry-over from other donors' samples. The CDR3 nucleotides are TGTGCCAGCAGACACGTAGATAGCAATCAGCCCCAGCATTTT. It yields the protein CASRHVDSNQPQHF.